The present entry profiles one TCR beta chain with its context. The ends were cut back, 3 bases at V and 0 bases at J, with 13 bases in the middle. The CDR3 runs to 16 residues. Germline assignment: CDR1 SGHRS and CDR2 YFSETQ. Original processing notes: Estimates of nucleated cell counts were drawn from the amplification of reference gene primers. Using immunoSEQ multiplex PCR, the repertoire was profiled, and TCRdb retains in-frame clones only, with some absent. V and J calls and clone size are those listed in that table; D and trimming were worked out from the DNA. The sample consists of some 80,000 clones, roughly 80% of them appearing once. The data derive from a study of blood T cell repertoires in COVID-19. Study background: Some COVID-19 samples were acute and others convalescent; all came from the United States, Italy and Spain. PBMCs, B-cell-depleted T cells, or T cells were the source of the cDNA or gDNA that made up the material.

The chain couples TRBV5-1 to TRBJ2-1; D possibly corresponds to TRBD2 (5 bases). The source is a woman between 65 and 79 years old with acute or convalescent COVID-19. Input material: peripheral blood. The chain's CDR3 is CASSSDGVFSYNEQFF. CDR3 coding DNA: TGCGCCAGCAGCTCCGACGGGGTATTCTCCTACAATGAGCAGTTCTTC.